This TCR beta chain was found in a study of CD8 T cells in Susac syndrome. Of note for this clonotype: Its cognate antigen is unknown.

General study results and limits: It was acknowledged in the study that its TCR sequencing and HLA analysis involved a relatively small number of individuals.

Sequencing of TCR beta drew on CD8+ and CD4+ T cells from blood. Treatment-naive patients with stable or active relapsing-remitting disease served as multiple sclerosis controls. RNA totalling roughly 0.5 to 1 ug underwent reverse transcription with random hexamers. Amplification of TCR beta CDR3 spanned 54 Vbeta and 13 Jbeta via immunoSEQ multiplex PCR. A single record per CDR3 protein comes from TCRdb applying MiXCR to the immunoSEQ multiplex PCR reads. The table has about 300,000 distinct CDR3 sequences, over 75% seen once. CDR3 length: 16 amino acids. Germline V lookup: CDR1 MNHEY, CDR2 SVGEGT. V shed 4 bases and J 8 bases; nucleotides not matched to a gene: 5.

This receptor was obtained from a human donor with multiple sclerosis. The chain carries TRBV6-2 or TRBV6-3 and TRBJ2-1; 16 bases are shared with TRBD2. Sequencing was carried out using CD8+ T cells from PBMCs. CDR3 residues: CASSWGLAGGRDEQFF. Here the CDR3 DNA reads TGTGCCAGCAGTTGGGGACTAGCGGGAGGGCGCGATGAGCAGTTCTTC.